Listed below are T cell receptor beta chains from one sample, sequenced in a study of CD8+ T cells in alopecia areata. Repertoires were generated with immunoSEQ multiplex PCR, while TCRdb's copy carries only in-frame clones and drops some. The table has 200,000 or so clones, 55% to 70% seen once. This specimen consisted of CD4+ T cells sorted from blood, obtained at week 24, from a patient treated with tofacitinib. The receptors were sampled from a human donor with alopecia areata. Each CDR3 is given with its conserved first and last residue.

TRBV29-1	CSALTGGGEKLFF
TRBV27	CASSFGQTGANVLTF
TRBV2	CASRLEKLFF
TRBV15	CATSREGAGNTIYF
TRBV28	CASRGSHEQYF
TRBV6-1	CASSVTGDLETQYF
TRBV27	CASSLRPVFHQDTQYF
TRBV5-6	CASSRDRGHTEAFF
TRBV9	CASSPFGTANYNEQFF
TRBV2	CASSVRDGNYTF
TRBV10-3	CAISRNGDTEAFF
TRBV11-2	CASSLDWGTGDGQFF
TRBV15	CATSRDTGQGTGELFF
TRBV5-1	CASSLARTGTKAFF
TRBV2	CARHRSGGDEQFF
TRBV7-3	CASSLTGGAGEQYF
TRBV6-5	CASSRTDQPQHF
TRBV6-5	CASSYETGVTDTQYF
TRBV5-1	CASSLAFPTGVTDTQYF
TRBV4-1	CASSQGLAASYNEQFF
TRBV30	CAWSAGQAPSEAFF
TRBV5-4	CASSSQRVSGNNEQFF
TRBV5-1	CASSLVGQLAKNIQYF
TRBV6-5	CASSYRRGNGYTF
TRBV27	CASIRRLGRAEAFF
TRBV7-9	CASSLLAGQYNEQFF
TRBV29-1	CSVERGRETQYF
TRBV29-1	CSVADGGLNTEAFF
TRBV7-2	CASSTGQGDTGELFF
TRBV5-1	CASSPTGNQETQYF
TRBV29-1	CSVKTGGGYTF
TRBV5-1	CASSDRLETQYF
TRBV9	CASSQDNSPLHF
TRBV7-9	CASSLGQQGGYTF
TRBV10-3	CAISPTHYGYTF
TRBV9	CASSVTGTSVVDTQYF
TRBV5-4	CASSLAETQYF
TRBV10-3	CAISGTSGSLADTQYF
TRBV9	CASSPGGVNSPLHF
TRBV4-3	CASSLTHGELFF
TRBV29-1	CSAAGWGAETQYF
TRBV29-1	CSVKSGDNNSPLHF
TRBV2	CASSHKAGQGKGYTF
TRBV7-3	CASSLDRSQSTQYF
TRBV7-2	CASSLAVGTYEQYF
TRBV19	CASRIDSGRQKLFF
TRBV7-8	CASSLRSENTEAFF
TRBV29-1	CSENRMNTEAFF